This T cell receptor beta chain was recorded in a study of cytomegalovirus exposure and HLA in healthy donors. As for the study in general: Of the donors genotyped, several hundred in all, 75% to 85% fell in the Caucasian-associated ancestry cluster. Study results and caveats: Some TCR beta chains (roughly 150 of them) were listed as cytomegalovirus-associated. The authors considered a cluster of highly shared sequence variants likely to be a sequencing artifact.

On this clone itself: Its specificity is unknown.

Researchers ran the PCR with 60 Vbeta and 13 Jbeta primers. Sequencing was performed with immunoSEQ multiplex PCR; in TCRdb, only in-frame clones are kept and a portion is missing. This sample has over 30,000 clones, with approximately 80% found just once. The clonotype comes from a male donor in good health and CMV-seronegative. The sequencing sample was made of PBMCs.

This CDR3 is CASSLGTSGISYEQYF. CDR3 in DNA: TGCGCCAGCAGCTTGGGAACTAGCGGGATCTCCTACGAGCAGTACTTC. The chain combines TRBV5-1 with TRBJ2-7; 10 bases agree with TRBD2. J gave up 0 bases and V 0 bases, and 3 bases lay outside the gene matches. The CDR3 spans 16 residues. Germline V CDR1 and CDR2: SGHRS, YFSETQ.